Listed here is a single TCR beta chain. These data originate in a study of CD8+CD57+ T cells in acquired aplastic anemia. Genomic DNA, the template, was used for profiling of the TCR beta VDJ and CDR3. Each CDR3 protein gets one entry after TCRdb re-called the reads with MiXCR. This table holds hundreds of thousands of distinct CDR3 sequences, approximately 45% found once. Sequencing was done on patients that had shown CD8+CD57+ cell expansion by flow cytometry. V trimming: 8 bases; J trimming: 8 bases; junction bases outside the gene matches: 6. The germline CDR1 and CDR2 sequences are SGHRS and YFSETQ. This CDR3 has 11 amino acids.

The sequence derives from a human donor with aplastic anemia. The sequencing sample was made of sorted CD4+, CD8+, or CD8+CD57+ T cells (not recorded which) from PBMCs. V is TRBV5-1 and J is TRBJ1-2, with TRBD1 matching over 7 bases. The CDR3 reads CASKNRGGYTF. CDR3 DNA sequence: TGCGCCAGTAAAAACAGGGGAGGCTACACCTTC.